Listed below are T cell receptor beta chains from one sample, sequenced in a study of cytomegalovirus exposure and HLA in healthy donors. The data were produced by immunoSEQ multiplex PCR, yet TCRdb's version contains in-frame clones alone and is incomplete. The sample yields 100,000 to 150,000 clones, just under 80% seen once. The sequenced sample was PBMCs. The receptors stem from a woman aged 18-29 years in good health and CMV-seronegative. CDR3s include the opening cysteine and the closing phenylalanine or tryptophan. The D gene is left open where the match is weak. The size field is filled for only some rows; it gives once, few, many or a size class.

V,J,D,size,DNA,CDR3
TRBV10-3,TRBJ1-2,NA,NA,TGTGCCATCAGTGAGCCCAGGGGAGGGCAGGGTGGCTACACCTTC,CAISEPRGGQGGYTF
TRBV2,TRBJ1-5,TRBD1,NA,TGTGCCAGCAGCCCCGTCAGGGGGCTTGGGAATCAGCCCCAGCATTTT,CASSPVRGLGNQPQHF
TRBV6-6,TRBJ2-1,TRBD2,NA,TGTGCCAGCAGAACTAGCGAGAATGAGCAGTTCTTC,CASRTSENEQFF
TRBV7-9,TRBJ1-3,TRBD1,NA,TGTGCCAGCAGTTCGACTACAGGGGCCTTTACTCGCTCTGGAAACACCATATATTTT,CASSSTTGAFTRSGNTIYF
TRBV27,TRBJ2-7,NA,NA,TGTGCCAGCAGTCCGGACCCCAGTGGGAGCACCGAGCAGTACTTC,CASSPDPSGSTEQYF
TRBV10-2,TRBJ1-1,NA,few,TGCGCCAGCAGTGGGGGCCAGAACACTGAAGCTTTCTTT,CASSGGQNTEAFF
TRBV2,TRBJ2-5,NA,NA,TGTGCCAGCGGGAGGTACCAAGAGACCCAGTACTTC,CASGRYQETQYF
TRBV30,TRBJ2-7,NA,few,TGTGCCTGGACAGGGGCCTACGAGCAGTACTTC,CAWTGAYEQYF
TRBV12-5,TRBJ1-1,NA,NA,TGTGCTAGTGGTTTGGAGCAGAACACTGAAGCTTTCTTT,CASGLEQNTEAFF
TRBV18,TRBJ2-1,NA,NA,TGTGCCAGCTCACCTTCCCCGGGGTCCTACAATGAGCAGTTCTTC,CASSPSPGSYNEQFF
TRBV7-9,TRBJ1-1,NA,NA,TGTGCCAGCAGCTTAGCGCAGGCCACTGAAGCTTTCTTT,CASSLAQATEAFF
TRBV10-3,TRBJ2-5,TRBD1,NA,TGTGCCATCAGGAAGACAGGGGGGGAAGAGACCCAGTACTTC,CAIRKTGGEETQYF
TRBV12-5,TRBJ2-2,NA,NA,TGTGCTAGTGGTCGGACTACGGAGGTCACCGGGGAGCTGTTTTTT,CASGRTTEVTGELFF
TRBV30,TRBJ2-3,NA,NA,TGTGCCTGGACGCGTCGAATCGCGCACACAGATACGCAGTATTTT,CAWTRRIAHTDTQYF
TRBV10-2,TRBJ2-1,TRBD1,NA,TGCGCCAGCGGGGGACAGGGACTCGGTGAGCAGTTCTTC,CASGGQGLGEQFF
TRBV21-1,TRBJ2-5,NA,NA,TGTGCCAGCAGCAAAAGGGGGCGCACCGAGACCCAGTACTTC,CASSKRGRTETQYF
TRBV18,TRBJ1-2,NA,NA,TGTGCCAGCTCACCACGTAGTGGAAAAGACGGACTCTATGGCTACACCTTC,CASSPRSGKDGLYGYTF
TRBV4-1,TRBJ2-1,TRBD2,once,TGCGCCAGCAGCCAGCCCCTAGCGGGAGGTAAGGATGAGCAGTTCTTC,CASSQPLAGGKDEQFF
TRBV5-5,TRBJ2-5,TRBD1,few,TGTGCCAGCAGCCGGGTCCGGGACAGGGACGGAGAGACCCAGTACTTC,CASSRVRDRDGETQYF
TRBV4-2,TRBJ2-6,NA,NA,TGTGTCAGCAGCCAAGATGATTGGGCAGCTGGGGCCAACGTCCTGACTTTC,CVSSQDDWAAGANVLTF
TRBV4-1,TRBJ2-1,TRBD2,NA,TGCGCCAGCAGCCAGCCCGTCGGGACTAGCGGTTACAATGAGCAGTTCTTC,CASSQPVGTSGYNEQFF
TRBV28,TRBJ2-7,NA,NA,TGTGCCAGCAGTTTGCCCCCAGGGGCGGGAGCCTACGAGCAGTACTTC,CASSLPPGAGAYEQYF
TRBV10-2,TRBJ2-7,TRBD2,NA,TGCGCCAGCAGTGAGTCGAATGGGGGAGGGATCTACGAGCAGTACTTC,CASSESNGGGIYEQYF
TRBV7-6,TRBJ2-1,TRBD2,many,TGTGCCAGCAGCCTGGGACTAGCGGGAGGGAATGAGCAGTTCTTC,CASSLGLAGGNEQFF
TRBV5-1,TRBJ2-7,NA,once,TGCGCCAGCAACACAGGGTCCGTCTCCTACGAGCAGTACTTC,CASNTGSVSYEQYF